This T cell receptor beta chain was recovered during a study of blood T cell repertoires in COVID-19. The CDR3 runs 17 residues. Assay: immunoSEQ multiplex PCR; the TCRdb copy retains only in-frame clones and omits some. The table lists over 200,000 clones, 85% to 90% of them singletons, with about 1.2% in the top ten. J is TRBJ2-7 and V is TRBV21-1; the table assigns TRBD1, which was not confirmed against the DNA. TRBV21-1 is listed as a pseudogene. The sequenced material came from PBMCs or T cells enriched from blood (not recorded which). The TCR comes from a young man who had recovered from COVID-19. In nucleotides, the CDR3 is TGTGCCAGCAGCAAAGCTCAATTGACAGTTGGAACCCTTGAACAGTACTTC. This translates into CASSKAQLTVGTLEQYF.